This T cell receptor (beta chain) was obtained from a study of cytomegalovirus exposure and HLA in healthy donors. Study information: The same platform was used for the roughly 130 validation repertoires and the roughly 720 first-cohort repertoires, a later analysis reported.

The study's findings and limits: The finding came from a later analysis; first-cohort TCR clusters tended to co-occur in the 120 or so validation repertoires.

Sequenced by immunoSEQ multiplex PCR; TCRdb stores in-frame clones only, minus some. This sample has more than 150,000 clones, with roughly 80% found just once. As regards this clone: Its antigen is currently unknown.

V lost 5 bases and J 5 bases, leaving 16 bases between the germline ends. This CDR3 is 13 amino acids long. CDR1 and CDR2 from the germline V gene are GTSNPN and SVGIG (reference sequence). This receptor was identified in a man aged 18 to 30 in good health and CMV-seropositive. The sample comprised PBMCs. The chain recombines TRBV30 with TRBJ2-7, with D tentatively TRBD2 (6 bases). CDR3 DNA: TGTGCCTGGGGTAAACAAGGGAGGCACGAGCAGTACTTC. It codes for CAWGKQGRHEQYF.